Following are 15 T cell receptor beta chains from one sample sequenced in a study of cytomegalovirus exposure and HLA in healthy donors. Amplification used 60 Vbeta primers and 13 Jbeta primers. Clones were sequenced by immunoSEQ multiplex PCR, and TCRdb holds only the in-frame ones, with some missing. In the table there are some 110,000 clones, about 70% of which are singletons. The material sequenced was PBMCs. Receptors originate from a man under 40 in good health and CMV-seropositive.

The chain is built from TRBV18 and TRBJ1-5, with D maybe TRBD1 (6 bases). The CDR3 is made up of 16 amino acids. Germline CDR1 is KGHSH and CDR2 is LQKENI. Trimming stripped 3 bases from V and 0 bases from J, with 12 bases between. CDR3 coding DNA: TGTGCCAGCTCACCCCACCGGACAGTTAGCAATCAGCCCCAGCATTTT. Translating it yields CASSPHRTVSNQPQHF.

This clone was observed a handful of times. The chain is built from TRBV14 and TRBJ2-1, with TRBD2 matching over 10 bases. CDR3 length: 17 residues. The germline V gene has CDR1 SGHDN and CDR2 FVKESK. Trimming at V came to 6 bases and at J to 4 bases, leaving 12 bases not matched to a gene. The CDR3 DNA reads TGTGCCAGCAGACCAGGGAATCTAGCGGGAGTGTACAATGAGCAGTTCTTC. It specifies CASRPGNLAGVYNEQFF.

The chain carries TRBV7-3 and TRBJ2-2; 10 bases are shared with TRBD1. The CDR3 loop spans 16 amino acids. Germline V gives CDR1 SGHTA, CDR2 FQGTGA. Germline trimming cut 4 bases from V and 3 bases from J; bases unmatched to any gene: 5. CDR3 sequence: CASSSPGTGDTGELFF. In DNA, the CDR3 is TGTGCCAGCAGCTCCCCCGGGACAGGGGACACCGGGGAGCTGTTTTTT.

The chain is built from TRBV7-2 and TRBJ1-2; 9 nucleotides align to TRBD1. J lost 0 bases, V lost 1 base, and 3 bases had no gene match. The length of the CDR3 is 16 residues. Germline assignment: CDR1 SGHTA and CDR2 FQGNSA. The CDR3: CASSLGGQGTNYGYTF. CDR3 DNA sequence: TGTGCCAGCAGCTTAGGGGGACAGGGTACTAACTATGGCTACACCTTC.

The CDR3 loop reads CSAGRDGANTGELFF. CDR3 coding DNA: TGTTCAGCAGGGAGGGACGGAGCGAACACCGGGGAGCTGTTTTTT. V usage is TRBV6-5 and J usage is TRBJ2-2, with 7 bases identical to TRBD2. This CDR3 contains 15 residues. The germline V gene has CDR1 MNHEY and CDR2 SVGAGI.

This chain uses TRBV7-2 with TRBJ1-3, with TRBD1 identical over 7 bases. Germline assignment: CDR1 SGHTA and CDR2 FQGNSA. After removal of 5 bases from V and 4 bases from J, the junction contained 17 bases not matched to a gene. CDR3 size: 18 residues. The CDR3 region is CASSPSGIGGFSGNTIYF. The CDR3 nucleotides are TGTGCCAGCAGCCCATCAGGTATAGGGGGCTTTTCCGGAAACACCATATATTTT.

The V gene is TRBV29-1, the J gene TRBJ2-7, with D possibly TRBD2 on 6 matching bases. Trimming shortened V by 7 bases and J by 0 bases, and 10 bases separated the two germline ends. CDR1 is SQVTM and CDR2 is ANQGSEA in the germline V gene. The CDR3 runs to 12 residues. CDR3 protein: CSGDFHSYEQYV. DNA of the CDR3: TGCAGCGGGGACTTCCACTCCTACGAGCAGTACGTC.

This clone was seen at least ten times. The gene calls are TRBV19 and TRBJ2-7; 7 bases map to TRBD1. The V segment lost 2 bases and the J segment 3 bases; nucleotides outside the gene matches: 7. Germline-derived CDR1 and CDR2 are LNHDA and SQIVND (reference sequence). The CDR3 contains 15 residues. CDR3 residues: CASSISVDRFYEQYV. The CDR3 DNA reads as TGTGCCAGTAGTATAAGCGTGGACAGGTTCTACGAGCAGTACGTC.

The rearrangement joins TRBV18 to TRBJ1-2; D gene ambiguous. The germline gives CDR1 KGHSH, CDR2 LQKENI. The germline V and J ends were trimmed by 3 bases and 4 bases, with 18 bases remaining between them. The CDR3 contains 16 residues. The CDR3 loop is CASSPTPAGTPYGYTF. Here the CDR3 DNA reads TGTGCCAGCTCACCGACGCCGGCAGGAACCCCCTATGGCTACACCTTC.

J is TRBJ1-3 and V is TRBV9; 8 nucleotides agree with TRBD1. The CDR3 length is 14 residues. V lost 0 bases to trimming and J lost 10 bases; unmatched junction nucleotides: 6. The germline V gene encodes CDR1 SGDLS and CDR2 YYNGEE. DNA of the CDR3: TGTGCCAGCAGCGTAGGGGGGACAGGCGGAACCATATATTTT. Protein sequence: CASSVGGTGGTIYF.

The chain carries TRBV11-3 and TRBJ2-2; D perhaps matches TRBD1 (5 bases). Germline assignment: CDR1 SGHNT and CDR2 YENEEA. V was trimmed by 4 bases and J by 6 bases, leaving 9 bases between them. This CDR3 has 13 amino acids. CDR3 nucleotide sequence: TGTGCCAGCAGCTCTCGGACACCCGGGGAGCTGTTTTTT. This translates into CASSSRTPGELFF.

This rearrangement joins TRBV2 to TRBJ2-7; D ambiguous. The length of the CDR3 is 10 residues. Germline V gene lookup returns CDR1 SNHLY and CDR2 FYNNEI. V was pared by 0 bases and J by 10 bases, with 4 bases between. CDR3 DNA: TGTGCCAGCAGTGAAGCCTTTCAGTACTTC. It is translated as CASSEAFQYF. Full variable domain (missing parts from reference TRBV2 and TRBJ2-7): EPEVTQTPSHQVTQMGQEVILRCVPISNHLYFYWYRQILGQKVEFLVSFYNNEISEKSEIFDDQFSVERPDGSNFTLKIRSTKLEDSAMYFCASSEAFQYFGPGTRLTVT.

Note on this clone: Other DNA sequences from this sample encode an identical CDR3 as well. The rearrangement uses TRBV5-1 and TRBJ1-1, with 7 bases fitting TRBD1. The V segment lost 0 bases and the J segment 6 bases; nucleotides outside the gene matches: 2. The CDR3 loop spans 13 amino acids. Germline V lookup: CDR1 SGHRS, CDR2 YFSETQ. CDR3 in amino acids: CASSLAQGAEAFF. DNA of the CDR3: TGCGCCAGCAGCTTGGCCCAGGGGGCTGAAGCTTTCTTT.

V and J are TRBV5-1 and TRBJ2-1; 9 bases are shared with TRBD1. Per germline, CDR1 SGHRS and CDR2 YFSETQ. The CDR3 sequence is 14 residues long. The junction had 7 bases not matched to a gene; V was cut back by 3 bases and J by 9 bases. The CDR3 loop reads CASSSGTGWAEQFF. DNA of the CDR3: TGCGCCAGCAGCTCCGGGACAGGGTGGGCTGAGCAGTTCTTC.

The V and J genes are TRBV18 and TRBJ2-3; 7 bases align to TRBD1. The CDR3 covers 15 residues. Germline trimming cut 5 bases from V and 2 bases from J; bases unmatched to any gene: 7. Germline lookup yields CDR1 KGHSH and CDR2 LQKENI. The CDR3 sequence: CASSEGQPITDTQYF. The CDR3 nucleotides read TGTGCCAGCTCAGAGGGACAGCCGATCACAGATACGCAGTATTTT.